The sequence of this TCR beta chain was determined in a study of blood T cell repertoires in COVID-19. The germline CDR1 and CDR2 sequences are SGDLS and YYNGEE. Trimming cost V 0 bases and J 0 bases, with 10 bases left between them. The CDR3 has 17 amino acids. Cohort allocation depended upon clinical history that participants reported. Method: immunoSEQ multiplex PCR; TCRdb's copy keeps in-frame clones and lacks some. The sample holds 200,000 to 300,000 clones; roughly 88% are singletons and the top ten take roughly 2.4%. This clonotype was sampled from a woman in her forties with acute COVID-19. The sample consisted of PBMCs or T cells enriched from blood (not recorded which). The rearrangement links TRBV9 to TRBJ1-6; D gene uncertain. The DNA of the CDR3 is TGTGCCAGCAGCGTAGGAGTCGAGAGCTCCTATAATTCACCCCTCCACTTT. This gives the protein CASSVGVESSYNSPLHF.